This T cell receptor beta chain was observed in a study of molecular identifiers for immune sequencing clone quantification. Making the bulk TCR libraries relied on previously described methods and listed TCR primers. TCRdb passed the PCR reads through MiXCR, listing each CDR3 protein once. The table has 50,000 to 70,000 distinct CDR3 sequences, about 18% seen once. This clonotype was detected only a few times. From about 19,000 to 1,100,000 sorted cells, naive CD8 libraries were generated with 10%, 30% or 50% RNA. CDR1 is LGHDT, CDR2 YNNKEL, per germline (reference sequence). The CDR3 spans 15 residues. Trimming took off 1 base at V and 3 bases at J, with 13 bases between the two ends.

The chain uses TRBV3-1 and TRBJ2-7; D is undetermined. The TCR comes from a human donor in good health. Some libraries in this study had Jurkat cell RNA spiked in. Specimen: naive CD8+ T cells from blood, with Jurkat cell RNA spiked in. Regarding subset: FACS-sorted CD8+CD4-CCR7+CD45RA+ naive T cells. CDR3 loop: CASSQGFPRIYEQYF. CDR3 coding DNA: TGTGCCAGCAGCCAAGGTTTCCCCAGGATCTACGAGCAGTACTTC.